Below, one T cell receptor (beta chain) is given with its context. This record belongs to a study of PD-L1 blockade in urothelial cancer. About the research overall: After treatment start, blood was analyzed at 3 weeks (second dose) and at 6 weeks.

The CDR3 has 15 residues. Unmatched junction bases numbered 5, after V lost 4 bases and J lost 3 bases. The germline CDR1 and CDR2 sequences are SGHRS and YFSETQ. Indicated time point: pretreatment peripheral blood. The table came from immunoSEQ multiplex PCR; TCRdb's copy has only in-frame clones and leaves some out. Of roughly 51,000 clones listed, 79% are singletons. The source is an older man with urothelial cancer. This sample comprised PBMCs, obtained around atezolizumab (anti-PD-L1) treatment. The rearrangement uses TRBV5-1 and TRBJ1-1; TRBD1 matches 11 bases. The CDR3 region is CASSEGQGVYTEAFF. CDR3 DNA sequence: TGCGCCAGCAGCGAGGGACAGGGGGTTTACACTGAAGCTTTCTTT.